This TCR beta chain was captured by sequencing in a study of OX40 agonist ivuxolimab in advanced cancers. Overall study: Ivuxolimab doses were 0.01, 0.1, 0.3, 1.5, 3 or 10 mg/kg every 2 weeks. Earlier anti-PD-1, anti-PD-L1 or anti-CTLA-4 therapy was permitted; around 40% had received some.

Data came from immunoSEQ multiplex PCR; TCRdb stores just in-frame clones and leaves some out. The repertoire has 94,000 or so clones, roughly 80% of them found once; the top ten carry 1% to 1.3%. Study conclusions and caveats: Researchers did not determine the expanded peripheral T cells' antigen specificity.

The CDR3 is made up of 13 amino acids. V gave up 6 bases and J gave up 0 bases, with 8 bases separating them. Germline CDR1 reads SEHNR; CDR2 reads FQNEAQ (reference sequence). In the case of this clone: What it binds is unknown.

Sample: CD4+ or CD8+ T cells sorted from blood, taken in a trial of the OX40 agonist ivuxolimab. The sequence was collected from an adult with an advanced solid tumor such as melanoma, head and neck, liver or kidney cancer. The chain has TRBV7-9 and TRBJ1-1; D is ambiguous. The CDR3 here is CASSFEMNTEAFF. CDR3 coding DNA: TGTGCCAGCAGTTTTGAGATGAACACTGAAGCTTTCTTT.